This T cell receptor (beta chain) was captured by sequencing in a study of cytomegalovirus exposure and HLA in healthy donors. Whole-study results and caveats: Usually a TCR sequence was rare, but some public TCRs were found in many donors.

Only in-frame clones appear in the TCRdb table, and some are missing; sequencing was by immunoSEQ multiplex PCR. The sample contains about 110,000 clones, around 83% of which appear only once. As concerns this clone: No antigen is known for it.

The TCR originated in a woman between 18 and 29 years old in good health and CMV-seropositive. Sequencing used PBMCs.

CDR3 in DNA: TGCGCCAGCAGCTTCACTAGCGGGGCCCAAGAGACCCAGTACTTC. It translates to CASSFTSGAQETQYF. The rearrangement uses TRBV5-1 and TRBJ2-5; 10 nucleotides line up with TRBD2. Germline V gene sequence: CDR1 SGHRS, CDR2 YFSETQ. J gave up 1 base and V 2 bases, and 2 bases lay outside the gene matches. This CDR3 comprises 15 residues.